What follows are 13 T cell receptor beta chains derived from one specimen sequenced in a study of T cell repertoires in cytomegalovirus infection. TCRdb itself ran the reads through MiXCR, one entry per CDR3 protein. The sample has under 200,000 distinct CDR3 sequences; roughly 9.8% are singletons. Sequencing input: PBMCs. The receptors come from a human donor in good health (CMV status not recorded). Some clones in this sample may be carry-over from other donors' samples.

Points on this clonotype: A much larger clonotype is one base distant, so this may be a read error. The CDR3 region has the DNA TGTGCCAGCAGTACTCGGGACTTCCACAATGAGCAGTTCTTC. Translated, it gives CASSTRDFHNEQFF. The chain is built from TRBV28 and TRBJ2-1, with D tentatively TRBD2 (6 bases). Germline V gene sequence: CDR1 MDHEN, CDR2 SYDVKM. V shed 5 bases and J shed 5 bases, with 13 bases lying between them. The length of the CDR3 is 14 residues.

This clonotype was detected ten times or more. V usage is TRBV5-4 and J usage is TRBJ1-2, with TRBD1 matching over 10 bases. The CDR3 is 15 residues long. J gave up 8 bases and V 1 base, and 8 bases lay outside the gene matches. Germline V gene data show CDR1 as SGHNT and CDR2 as YYREEE (reference sequence). CDR3 in amino acids: CASSLSTGGNRGYTF. CDR3 bases: TGTGCCAGCAGCTTGTCGACAGGGGGCAATAGGGGCTACACCTTC.

As for this clonotype: Possible read error: a much larger clone is one base away. The chain combines TRBV5-1 with TRBJ2-1; D gene uncertain. CDR1 is SGHRS, CDR2 YFSETQ, per germline. There are 16 residues in the CDR3. CDR3 protein: CASSLPQESSYNEQCF. The DNA for the CDR3 is TGCGCCAGCAGCTTGCCCCAGGAAAGCTCCTACAATGAGCAGTGCTTC.

Ten or more counts support this clonotype. The genes are TRBV7-9 and TRBJ1-1; D is ambiguous. The CDR3 consists of 14 residues. Trimming took 0 bases from V and 5 from J, leaving 10 bases between them. Per the germline V gene, CDR1 is SEHNR and CDR2 is FQNEAQ (reference sequence). DNA of the CDR3: TGTGCCAGCAGCTTAGCGCGAGATGAGACTGAAGCTTTCTTT. Protein product: CASSLARDETEAFF.

This clonotype was seen at least ten times. At one of its ends the junction is not consistent with the germline gene, which may arise from a read error. V and J are TRBV4-2 and TRBJ1-1; D might be TRBD1 (5 bases). The CDR3 is 14 residues long. The germline CDR1 and CDR2 sequences are LGHNA and YNFKEQ. The CDR3 here is CASSQDKGGGETFF. CDR3 nucleotides: TGTGCCAGCAGCCAAGATAAGGGCGGGGGTGAAACTTTCTTT.

On this clonotype itself: A much larger clone sits a single nucleotide away, making a read error possible. CDR3 nucleotide sequence: TGCGCCCGCAGCCAACGAGCGGGCGGGCAGACCCAGTACTTC. Translating it yields CARSQRAGGQTQYF. The V and J genes are TRBV4-3 and TRBJ2-5, with D possibly being TRBD2 (6 bases). This CDR3 region has 14 residues. The germline V gene has CDR1 LGHNA and CDR2 YSLEER.

This clonotype came up many times. The chain recombines TRBV6-2 or TRBV6-3 with TRBJ2-6; a possible D gene is TRBD2 (5 bases). The CDR3 loop spans 16 amino acids. V lost 2 bases and J 0 bases, leaving 8 bases between the germline ends. The germline CDR1 and CDR2 sequences are MNHEY and SVGEGT. The CDR3 coding sequence is TGTGCCAGCAGTTACGATGGGAGCTCTGGGGCCAACGTCCTGACTTTC. Residues: CASSYDGSSGANVLTF.

Only a few counts were recorded for this clonotype. This chain links TRBV7-3 with TRBJ2-1, with TRBD2 matching 7 bases. The CDR3 contains 16 residues. Per the germline V gene, CDR1 is SGHTA and CDR2 is FQGTGA. Losses at the gene ends were 2 bases for V and 10 bases for J; bases not matched to a gene: 14. CDR3 protein: CASSLLGGGSGSEQFF. The CDR3 DNA is TGTGCCAGCAGCTTACTTGGTGGCGGGAGTGGGTCGGAGCAGTTCTTC.

There are many counts of this clonotype. The chain links TRBV20-1 to TRBJ2-2; TRBD1 matches 11 bases. Unmatched junction bases numbered 0, after V lost 3 bases and J lost 3 bases. Germline V gene data show CDR1 as DFQATT and CDR2 as SNEGSKA (reference sequence). The CDR3 has 14 residues. The CDR3 reads CSARGQGDTGELFF. Here the CDR3 DNA reads TGCAGTGCTAGGGGACAGGGGGACACCGGGGAGCTGTTTTTT.

This clonotype was recorded a few times. This chain links TRBV19 with TRBJ1-5, with D possibly matching TRBD1 (6 bases). Germline CDR1 LNHDA, CDR2 SQIVND (reference sequence). This CDR3 region has 16 residues. V dropped 7 bases and J dropped 3 bases, with 19 bases sitting between them. DNA of the CDR3: TGTGCCAGTAATATGGGGGGGCTGTACGTCAATCAGCCCCAGCATTTT. It yields the protein CASNMGGLYVNQPQHF.

This clonotype was seen at least ten times. This chain links TRBV28 with TRBJ1-1; TRBD1 might be the D (5 bases). Germline lookup yields CDR1 MDHEN and CDR2 SYDVKM. The CDR3 spans 15 residues. Trimming stripped 3 bases from V and 5 bases from J, with 16 bases between. The chain's CDR3 is CASSLVGGVGTEAFF. As DNA, the CDR3 is TGTGCCAGCAGTTTGGTTGGAGGGGTTGGAACTGAAGCTTTCTTT.

Many counts were recorded for this clonotype. The chain couples TRBV6-2 or TRBV6-3 to TRBJ2-2, with TRBD1 matching over 9 bases. From germline, CDR1 is MNHEY and CDR2 SVGEGT. V shed 6 bases, J shed 2 bases, and the junction held 4 bases outside the gene matches. CDR3 length equals 15 residues. The chain's CDR3 is CASRKTGGNTGELFF. The CDR3 bases are TGTGCCAGCAGAAAGACAGGGGGAAACACCGGGGAGCTGTTTTTT.

At least ten counts were recorded for this clonotype. The CDR3 DNA reads TGTGCCAGCAGCTTAGAAGGAAGTGGTGAAGCTTTCTTT. It codes for CASSLEGSGEAFF. The chain has TRBV7-3 and TRBJ1-1; D unclear. The ends were cut back, 2 bases at V and 7 bases at J, with 11 bases in the middle. Per the germline V gene, CDR1 is SGHTA and CDR2 is FQGTGA. This CDR3 contains 13 residues.